This TCR beta chain was sequenced during a study of Graves' ophthalmopathy and Graves' hyperthyroidism. The ends were cut back, 6 bases at V and 6 bases at J, with 20 bases in the middle. The CDR3 is 15 amino acids. This clonotype was counted between two and nine times. TCR beta CDR3 regions were amplified from RNA transcripts. The authors performed first-round RT-PCR with HTBI primers and then a second-round multiplex PCR. MiXCR was run by TCRdb on the multiplex PCR reads, yielding one entry per CDR3 protein. This sample has about 740,000 distinct CDR3 sequences, with roughly two fifths found just once.

The V gene is TRBV12-3 or TRBV12-4, the J gene TRBJ1-1, with no clear D. Sequences were obtained from peripheral blood. This receptor was obtained from an adult man with Graves' ophthalmopathy. CDR3 DNA sequence: TGTGCCAGCAGGCCAGGCTGGGAGGTCGGGCCTGAAGCTTTCTTT. It yields the protein CASRPGWEVGPEAFF.